Below, 32 T cell receptor beta chains from the same sample are listed, as sequenced in a study of naive and memory T cell subsets. An equimolar mix of two oligonucleotides served as the beta constant-region primer for TRBC1 and TRBC2. TCRdb processed the UMI-ligation and nested PCR reads anew with MiXCR; each CDR3 protein has one entry. The sample has 120,000 to 150,000 distinct CDR3 sequences, 17% seen once. Sample: naive CD4+ T cells from blood. These receptors all come from a human donor in good health.

CDR3 amino acids: CASSYKFGGYTF. CDR3 nucleotides: TGTGCCAGCAGTTACAAGTTTGGCGGCTACACCTTC. The chain links TRBV12-3 or TRBV12-4 to TRBJ1-2; D is unclear. Trimming pared 4 bases from V and 8 bases from J, leaving 11 bases between. The CDR3 length is 12 residues.

This chain links TRBV2 with TRBJ2-1; D possibly corresponds to TRBD2 (5 bases). This CDR3 region has 14 residues. Germline CDR1 and CDR2: SNHLY and FYNNEI. V lost 7 bases, J lost 8 bases, and 18 bases lay in between. The CDR3, as DNA: TGTGCCAGCAAAGGACTTAGCCCTTTGGATGAGCAGTTCTTC. Encoded protein: CASKGLSPLDEQFF.

This clonotype was picked up a small number of times. Here the CDR3 reads CASSQIGVDTQYF. CDR3 DNA: TGTGCCAGCAGCCAGATCGGGGTAGATACGCAGTATTTT. The rearrangement links TRBV3-1 to TRBJ2-3, with a possible D match to TRBD2 (5 bases). Looked up from germline, CDR1 is LGHDT and CDR2 is YNNKEL (reference sequence). Trimming took off 3 bases at V and 5 bases at J, with 9 bases between the two ends. The CDR3 spans 13 residues.

Only a few counts were recorded for this clonotype. The chain combines TRBV7-9 with TRBJ1-2; D is uncertain. The germline V gene encodes CDR1 SEHNR and CDR2 FQNEAQ (reference sequence). This CDR3 has 10 residues. Trimming left V 4 bases short and J 8 bases short, with 5 bases between. The CDR3 loop reads CASSSKGYTF. CDR3 DNA sequence: TGTGCCAGCAGCTCGAAAGGCTACACCTTC.

The rearrangement links TRBV28 to TRBJ2-7; D unclear. Germline lookup yields CDR1 MDHEN and CDR2 SYDVKM. V lost 7 bases and J 3 bases, leaving 10 bases between the germline ends. The length of the CDR3 is 12 residues. The DNA of the CDR3 is TGTGCCAGCAACCAAAGTGGCTACGAGCAGTACTTC. Protein: CASNQSGYEQYF. Full variable domain (rest looked up from reference TRBV28 and TRBJ2-7): DVKVTQSSRYLVKRTGEKVFLECVQDMDHENMFWYRQDPGLGLRLIYFSYDVKMKEKGDIPEGYSVSREKKERFSLILESASTNQTSMYLCASNQSGYEQYFGPGTRLTVT.

There are a few counts of this clonotype. The chain joins TRBV20-1 to TRBJ2-1; 10 bases agree with TRBD2. Looked up from germline, CDR1 is DFQATT and CDR2 is SNEGSKA (reference sequence). The V segment lost 0 bases and the J segment 10 bases; nucleotides outside the gene matches: 9. There are 15 residues in the CDR3. CDR3 sequence: CSARDLAGAVREQFF. The CDR3 bases are TGCAGTGCTAGAGATCTAGCGGGAGCGGTTAGGGAGCAGTTCTTC.

The CDR3: CASSLGGVHSYEQYF. Written as DNA, the CDR3 is TGTGCCAGCAGCTTAGGGGGGGTTCACTCCTACGAGCAGTACTTC. The chain employs TRBV7-2 and TRBJ2-7, with TRBD2 as a possible D gene (6 bases). V lost 1 base and J 0 bases, leaving 10 bases between the germline ends. In germline, CDR1 is SGHTA, CDR2 FQGNSA. The CDR3 has 15 amino acids.

The table lists this clonotype with a few counts. This chain connects TRBV5-4 to TRBJ2-5, with TRBD2 as a possible D gene (6 bases). This CDR3 contains 13 residues. V was cut by 7 bases and J by 5 bases, with 15 bases left in between. The germline V gene has CDR1 SGHNT and CDR2 YYREEE (reference sequence). The CDR3 bases are TGTGCCAGCCAACGGGAGTTTCATGAGACCCAGTACTTC. Amino acids: CASQREFHETQYF.

This clonotype has more than one count but fewer than ten. The V gene is TRBV29-1, the J gene TRBJ2-7; 9 bases align to TRBD2. The CDR3 contains 14 residues. Unmatched junction bases numbered 4, after V lost 1 base and J lost 3 bases. Germline V gives CDR1 SQVTM, CDR2 ANQGSEA. The CDR3: CSVEGLAGNYEQYF. The CDR3 bases are TGCAGCGTTGAAGGGCTAGCGGGAAACTACGAGCAGTACTTC.

This chain uses TRBV6-6 with TRBJ1-5; D gene ambiguous. Deletions cut 10 bases from V and 1 base from J, with 14 bases between. The CDR3 runs 14 residues. Germline V gene lookup returns CDR1 MNHNY and CDR2 SVGAGI (reference sequence). The CDR3 spells CATLDGGSNQPQHF. The CDR3, as DNA: TGTGCCACCCTGGACGGAGGGAGCAATCAGCCCCAGCATTTT.

This clonotype was seen at least ten times. The chain uses TRBV29-1 and TRBJ2-1, with a weak D call TRBD1 (5 bases). Germline-derived CDR1 and CDR2 are SQVTM and ANQGSEA. This CDR3 comprises 13 residues. V was cut by 6 bases and J by 2 bases, with 11 bases left in between. CDR3 bases: TGCAGCGTCCGGGTGACAGCCTACAATGAGCAGTTCTTC. It is translated as CSVRVTAYNEQFF.

The chain uses TRBV12-3 or TRBV12-4 and TRBJ2-7, with 9 bases fitting TRBD1. This CDR3 contains 14 residues. J was trimmed by 3 bases and V by 1 base; bases with no gene match: 1. CDR3 coding DNA: TGTGCCAGCAGTTTAGGGGACAGGGTCTACGAGCAGTACTTC. Translating gives CASSLGDRVYEQYF.

The rearrangement uses TRBV3-1 and TRBJ1-4; D perhaps matches TRBD1 (5 bases). The germline gives CDR1 LGHDT, CDR2 YNNKEL (reference sequence). This CDR3 region has 17 residues. V lost 4 bases and J 5 bases, leaving 20 bases between the germline ends. DNA of the CDR3: TGTGCCAGCAGCCCCGCCGGTTGGGGCGGACCGAATGAAAAACTGTTTTTT. Residues: CASSPAGWGGPNEKLFF.

A few counts support this clonotype. This chain connects TRBV10-3 to TRBJ1-5; tentative D call: TRBD1 (6 bases). The CDR3 loop spans 14 amino acids. Germline V gives CDR1 ENHRY, CDR2 SYGVKD. The V and J ends lost 4 bases and 3 bases respectively, with 10 bases between them. CDR3 protein: CAISARDTNQPQHF. The CDR3 bases are TGTGCCATCAGTGCCCGGGACACCAATCAGCCCCAGCATTTT.

The chain joins TRBV7-2 to TRBJ2-1, with 13 bases fitting TRBD2. From germline, CDR1 is SGHTA and CDR2 FQGNSA. V lost 1 base, J lost 5 bases, and 8 bases stayed unmatched. This CDR3 comprises 18 residues. The CDR3 reads CASSLEGLAGNGHNEQFF. The CDR3 bases are TGTGCCAGCAGCTTAGAGGGACTAGCGGGAAACGGGCACAATGAGCAGTTCTTC.

This clonotype came up a few times. This chain joins TRBV5-1 and TRBJ2-7, with 7 nucleotides matching TRBD2. Unmatched junction bases numbered 3, after V lost 0 bases and J lost 6 bases. The CDR3 length is 13 residues. Germline V lookup: CDR1 SGHRS, CDR2 YFSETQ. The CDR3 DNA reads as TGCGCCAGCAGCTTGGACACTAGCGTCGAGCAGTACTTC. Translated, it gives CASSLDTSVEQYF.

This clonotype occurred a few times. This sequence joins TRBV20-1 and TRBJ2-7; 11 bases map to TRBD2. This CDR3 spans 15 amino acids. V lost 1 base, J lost 3 bases, and 5 bases stayed unmatched. Looked up from germline, CDR1 is DFQATT and CDR2 is SNEGSKA (reference sequence). The CDR3 DNA reads TGCAGTGCTAGAGGACTAGCGGGACCACTCTACGAGCAGTACTTC. It translates to CSARGLAGPLYEQYF.

This CDR3 is CAIRVPGNTIYF. CDR3 coding DNA: TGTGCCATTAGGGTCCCTGGAAACACCATATATTTT. This sequence joins TRBV10-3 and TRBJ1-3; D is unresolved. Germline V gene lookup returns CDR1 ENHRY and CDR2 SYGVKD. V was cut by 9 bases and J by 2 bases, with 8 bases left in between. The CDR3 length is 12 residues.

This clonotype was observed a handful of times. V gene TRBV14 combines with J gene TRBJ1-4; TRBD1 is a possible D gene (5 bases). V lost 0 bases and J 9 bases, leaving 14 bases between the germline ends. CDR1 is SGHDN, CDR2 FVKESK, per germline. The CDR3 is 15 residues long. The CDR3 here is CASSQDLGVDKKLFF. The CDR3 DNA reads TGTGCCAGCAGCCAAGATCTAGGGGTTGATAAAAAACTGTTTTTT.

This clonotype came up a few times. The CDR3 coding sequence is TGTGCCAGCAGTTTACGAGGCTACAATGAGCAGTTCTTC. Translated, it gives CASSLRGYNEQFF. The chain combines TRBV27 with TRBJ2-1; D uncertain. V lost 2 bases and J lost 3, with 5 bases in between. The CDR3 loop spans 13 amino acids. Germline V gene lookup returns CDR1 MNHEY and CDR2 SMNVEV (reference sequence).

The chain uses TRBV27 and TRBJ1-2; D is perhaps TRBD1 (5 bases). The CDR3 has 15 residues. Trimming stripped 5 bases from V and 4 bases from J, with 17 bases between. The germline CDR1 and CDR2 sequences are MNHEY and SMNVEV (reference sequence). The chain's CDR3 is CASSPTRGAGYGYTF. In DNA form, the CDR3 reads TGTGCCAGCAGTCCAACACGGGGCGCTGGCTATGGCTACACCTTC.

The sample holds a few counts of this clonotype. The chain links TRBV6-2 or TRBV6-3 to TRBJ2-1, with 7 bases matching TRBD2. The germline CDR1 and CDR2 sequences are MNHEY and SVGEGT. The length of the CDR3 is 17 residues. Trimming removed 7 bases from V and 12 bases from J; junction bases left unmatched: 24. CDR3 loop: CASTRPQGLTSEFAQFF. The CDR3 bases are TGTGCCAGCACCCGCCCTCAGGGTCTAACTAGCGAGTTCGCGCAGTTCTTC.

This sequence joins TRBV7-8 and TRBJ2-3; maybe TRBD1 (6 bases). V gave up 5 bases and J gave up 2 bases, with 14 bases separating them. The CDR3 covers 15 residues. Germline CDR1 SGHVS, CDR2 FQNEAQ. In DNA form, the CDR3 reads TGTGCCAGCAGCCCGAGACAGGCCTCCACAGATACGCAGTATTTT. Residues: CASSPRQASTDTQYF.

In its sample, this clonotype was seen many times. The CDR3 bases are TGTGCCAGCAGTCGGACAGGGGTCCCTGAAGCTTTCTTT. Translating gives CASSRTGVPEAFF. This chain joins TRBV5-4 and TRBJ1-1, with TRBD1 identical over 9 bases. The ends lost 5 bases at V and 6 bases at J; junction bases unmatched: 5. Germline loops: CDR1 SGHNT, CDR2 YYREEE (reference sequence). The CDR3 runs to 13 residues. The entire variable domain, with the rest obtained from reference TRBV5-4 and TRBJ1-1, is as follows: ETGVTQSPTHLIKTRGQQVTLRCSSQSGHNTVSWYQQALGQGPQFIFQYYREEENGRGNFPPRFSGLQFPNYSSELNVNALELDDSALYLCASSRTGVPEAFFGQGTRLTVV.

This clonotype was seen a few times. This chain uses TRBV20-1 with TRBJ2-1; D perhaps matches TRBD2 (6 bases). This CDR3 comprises 16 residues. In germline, CDR1 is DFQATT, CDR2 SNEGSKA (reference sequence). V was cut by 1 base and J by 4 bases, with 17 bases left in between. CDR3 nucleotide sequence: TGCAGTGCTAGAGTACGGGAGAGTAGCGGTTACAATGAGCAGTTCTTC. Its protein is CSARVRESSGYNEQFF.

Only a few counts were recorded for this clonotype. The CDR3 nucleotides read TGTGCCAGCAGTTATGGGCTAGCGGGCTCCTACGAGCAGTACTTC. Amino acids: CASSYGLAGSYEQYF. This rearrangement joins TRBV6-5 to TRBJ2-7; 8 bases are shared with TRBD2. This CDR3 is built from 15 residues. Germline CDR1 MNHEY, CDR2 SVGAGI. V was clipped by 3 bases and J by 0 bases; unmatched bases: 4.

The V and J genes are TRBV12-3 or TRBV12-4 and TRBJ2-2; no firm D call. The length of the CDR3 is 12 residues. Trimming pared 5 bases from V and 5 bases from J, leaving 6 bases between. The CDR3 DNA sequence: TGTGCCAGCAGTACCTATACCGGGGAGCTGTTTTTT. This codes for CASSTYTGELFF.

The count of this clonotype is one. The V gene is TRBV7-2, the J gene TRBJ2-7; possible D gene TRBD2, 5 bases. Germline CDR1 reads SGHTA; CDR2 reads FQGNSA. V was cut by 5 bases and J by 3 bases, with 17 bases left in between. The CDR3 runs 15 residues. The CDR3 region is CASSPAASRDYEQYF. The CDR3 coding sequence is TGTGCCAGCAGCCCGGCGGCTAGTCGGGACTACGAGCAGTACTTC.

The gene calls are TRBV11-2 and TRBJ2-3, with TRBD2 identical over 9 bases. V lost 0 bases to trimming and J lost 0 bases; unmatched junction nucleotides: 7. The germline V gene has CDR1 SGHAT and CDR2 FQNNGV. This CDR3 has 18 residues. The CDR3 sequence: CASSLDLRAGGSTDTQYF. In DNA form, the CDR3 reads TGTGCCAGCAGCTTAGATCTCAGGGCGGGAGGGAGCACAGATACGCAGTATTTT.

This sequence joins TRBV2 and TRBJ1-2; D may be TRBD1 (5 bases). The CDR3 is 13 residues long. V was shortened by 9 bases and J by 4 bases, with 15 bases between the two germline ends. The germline CDR1 and CDR2 sequences are SNHLY and FYNNEI. The CDR3, as DNA: TGTGCCAGTGGGGCGGTCGCCGCCTATGGCTACACCTTC. Amino acids: CASGAVAAYGYTF.

The chain combines TRBV6-6 with TRBJ1-3; no clear D gene. In germline, CDR1 is MNHNY, CDR2 SVGAGI (reference sequence). V was clipped by 6 bases and J by 0 bases, with 12 bases between them. CDR3 length: 15 amino acids. The CDR3 DNA reads TGTGCCAGCAGAGTTACAGAGGACTCTGGAAACACCATATATTTT. Translating it yields CASRVTEDSGNTIYF.

For the CDR3, the DNA is TGTGCCAGCAGCTGGGGACAGTTGAACACTGAAGCTTTCTTT. Its protein product is CASSWGQLNTEAFF. The chain links TRBV5-6 to TRBJ1-1, with 7 bases lining up with TRBD1. There are 14 residues in the CDR3. V shed 3 bases, J shed 0 bases, and the junction held 2 bases outside the gene matches. Germline values: CDR1 SGHDT, CDR2 YYEEEE.